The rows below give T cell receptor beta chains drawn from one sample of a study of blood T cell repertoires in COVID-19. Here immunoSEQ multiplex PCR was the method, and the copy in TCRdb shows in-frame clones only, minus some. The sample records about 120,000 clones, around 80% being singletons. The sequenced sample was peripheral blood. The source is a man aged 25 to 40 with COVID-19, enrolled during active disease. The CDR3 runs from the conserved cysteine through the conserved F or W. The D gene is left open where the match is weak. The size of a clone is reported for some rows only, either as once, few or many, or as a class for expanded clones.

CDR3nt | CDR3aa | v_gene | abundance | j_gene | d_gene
TGTGCCAGTAGTATAGATCCAGACAGGGTATCCTACGAGCAGTACTTC | CASSIDPDRVSYEQYF | TRBV19 | NA | TRBJ2-7 | TRBD1
TGTGCCAGCAGCCAAGGCCCGGGAGCCTCCTCCTACGAGCAGTACTTC | CASSQGPGASSYEQYF | TRBV14 | once | TRBJ2-7 | NA
TGTGCCAGCAGCGTAGGTCCCCAGGGTTCCAATGAGCAGTTCTTC | CASSVGPQGSNEQFF | TRBV9 | NA | TRBJ2-1 | NA
TGTGCCAGTATCGAAAAGACAGGGTCAGGGTACTATCAGCCCCAGCATTTT | CASIEKTGSGYYQPQHF | TRBV19 | NA | TRBJ1-5 | TRBD1
TGTGCCAGCAGCCAAGTCCAAGCGGGGGGGCCCCTGGATACGCAGTATTTT | CASSQVQAGGPLDTQYF | TRBV4-2 | NA | TRBJ2-3 | TRBD2
TGTGCCAGTAGTATAGTAGGGGGGGCGCTTACCCAGCCCCAGCATTTT | CASSIVGGALTQPQHF | TRBV19 | few | TRBJ1-5 | NA
TGTGCCAGCAGCCAAGATGGGGGCAGGGGGCGAACTGAAGCTTTCTTT | CASSQDGGRGRTEAFF | TRBV14 | NA | TRBJ1-1 | TRBD1
TGCGCCAGCGCGGATCCCTACAATGAGCAGTTCTTC | CASADPYNEQFF | TRBV5-1 | NA | TRBJ2-1 | NA
TGTGCCAGCAGCGAGGACAGGGATCAGCCCCAGCATTTT | CASSEDRDQPQHF | TRBV5-6 | NA | TRBJ1-5 | TRBD1
TGCAGTGCTAGAGGAGGTGACGAGCAGTTCTTC | CSARGGDEQFF | TRBV20-1 | NA | TRBJ2-1 | NA
TGTGCCAGCACTTCGGAACAGGTCAAAAACATTCAGTACTTC | CASTSEQVKNIQYF | TRBV5-4 | few | TRBJ2-4 | NA
TGTGCCAGCAGTCCCTACAGGGGCACTGAAGCTTTCTTT | CASSPYRGTEAFF | TRBV2 | NA | TRBJ1-1 | TRBD1
TGCAGTGCTAGTTCGTTATACACAGATACGCAGTATTTT | CSASSLYTDTQYF | TRBV20-1 | NA | TRBJ2-3 | NA
TGTGCCCACGACACAAACTATGGCTACACCTTC | CAHDTNYGYTF | TRBV30 | NA | TRBJ1-2 | NA
TGTGCCAGCAGCCTCGGGGGGGATGGCTACACCTTC | CASSLGGDGYTF | TRBV12-3/TRBV12-4 | NA | TRBJ1-2 | NA
TGTGCCAGCAGCTTCCTGGCAAATTCCTACGAGCAGTACTTC | CASSFLANSYEQYF | TRBV11-3 | NA | TRBJ2-7 | NA
TGTGCCAGTAGTATAGACGGGGGTGAATATAGCAATCAGCCCCAGCATTTT | CASSIDGGEYSNQPQHF | TRBV19 | NA | TRBJ1-5 | NA
TGTGCCAGCAGCTTAGGGGGGGGAGGGGAGACCCAGTACTTC | CASSLGGGGETQYF | TRBV11-2 | NA | TRBJ2-5 | TRBD2
TGCGCCAGCAGCGCCAGGGAGAACACTGAAGCTTTCTTT | CASSARENTEAFF | TRBV5-1 | NA | TRBJ1-1 | NA
TGCGCCAGCAGCCAAGTCCCCAGGTTGACCCAAGAGACCCAGTACTTC | CASSQVPRLTQETQYF | TRBV4-1 | few | TRBJ2-5 | NA